This entry lists 20 T cell receptor beta chains sequenced from one sample in a study of blood T cell repertoires in COVID-19. Here immunoSEQ multiplex PCR was the method, and the copy in TCRdb shows in-frame clones only, minus some. This table holds about 160,000 clones, approximately 90% found once. The material sequenced was peripheral blood. Receptor source: a woman aged 60-70 years with active or convalescent COVID-19.

V gene TRBV7-6 combines with J gene TRBJ1-3, with a tentative D call TRBD1 (6 bases). Between the trimmed V and J ends, which lost 3 bases and 5 bases, there was a span of 8 bases. The germline V gene encodes CDR1 SGHVS and CDR2 FNYEAQ. This CDR3 spans 13 amino acids. CDR3 coding DNA: TGTGCCAGCAGCTTCGGACAGAGAAACACCATATATTTT. It encodes CASSFGQRNTIYF. Variable domain in full (rest from reference TRBV7-6 and TRBJ1-3): GAGVSQSPRYKVTKRGQDVALRCDPISGHVSLYWYRQALGQGPEFLTYFNYEAQQDKSGLPNDRFSAERPEGSISTLTIQRTEQRDSAMYRCASSFGQRNTIYFGEGSWLTVV.

The chain joins TRBV5-3 to TRBJ1-1; D may be TRBD1 (5 bases). TRBV5-3 is designated an ORF whose function remains uncertain. CDR3 length equals 15 residues. The V and J ends lost 1 base and 3 bases respectively, with 13 bases between them. The DNA for the CDR3 is TGTGCCAGAAGCTTGTTTCAGGGAGGGTACACTGAAGCTTTCTTT. It specifies CARSLFQGGYTEAFF.

As regards this clone: Within the sample, other DNA sequences also encode this same CDR3. The rearrangement links TRBV9 to TRBJ1-1, with D possibly TRBD1 on 5 matching bases. The germline CDR1 and CDR2 sequences are SGDLS and YYNGEE. The CDR3 is made up of 14 amino acids. Trimming left V 2 bases short and J 5 bases short, with 13 bases between. The CDR3 nucleotides are TGTGCCAGCAGCGTGGCGGGGGGTGGGACTGAAGCTTTCTTT. Translating gives CASSVAGGGTEAFF.

The V and J genes are TRBV19 and TRBJ1-2; D gene uncertain. This CDR3 comprises 13 residues. V lost 4 bases and J 1 base, leaving 7 bases between the germline ends. CDR1 and CDR2 (germline): LNHDA, SQIVND (reference sequence). In DNA form, the CDR3 reads TGTGCCAGTAGTAGTACAGTTAACTATGGCTACACCTTC. Translating it yields CASSSTVNYGYTF.

This clone came up a few times. The chain joins TRBV7-2 to TRBJ2-1; tentatively, D is TRBD2 (6 bases). Trimming pared 5 bases from V and 0 bases from J, leaving 20 bases between. Germline lookup yields CDR1 SGHTA and CDR2 FQGNSA. The CDR3 covers 18 residues. The CDR3 DNA sequence: TGTGCCAGCAGCCCAAGGGTTACTAGCACATACTCCTACAATGAGCAGTTCTTC. Protein sequence: CASSPRVTSTYSYNEQFF.

This rearrangement joins TRBV2 to TRBJ1-6, with a possible D match to TRBD1 (6 bases). Germline V gene sequence: CDR1 SNHLY, CDR2 FYNNEI. This CDR3 has 15 amino acids. V shed 6 bases and J shed 8 bases, with 17 bases lying between them. CDR3 bases: TGTGCCAGCAGCCGCGTTAAGGCAGGGGATTCACCCCTCCACTTT. It encodes CASSRVKAGDSPLHF.

The chain combines TRBV7-8 with TRBJ2-6, with D perhaps TRBD1 (7 bases). The CDR3 totals 15 residues. Trimming removed 5 bases from V and 4 bases from J, with 12 bases in between. From germline, CDR1 is SGHVS and CDR2 FQNEAQ. The CDR3 DNA reads TGTGCCAGCAGCAGCAGGGGGGAGGGGGCCAACGTCCTGACTTTC. The encoded protein is CASSSRGEGANVLTF.

The rearrangement links TRBV12-3 or TRBV12-4 to TRBJ1-2; 10 positions agree with TRBD1. The CDR3 runs 13 residues. V dropped 8 bases and J dropped 1; count of bases not matched to a gene: 1. CDR3 bases: TGTGCCAGCGGGACAGGGGTTAACTATGGCTACACCTTC. Protein: CASGTGVNYGYTF.

The chain recombines TRBV30 with TRBJ1-4; D is uncertain. The CDR3 has 12 amino acids. Germline V gene sequence: CDR1 GTSNPN, CDR2 SVGIG (reference sequence). With 0 bases removed from V and 10 bases from J, the gap between germline ends came to 9 bases. For the CDR3, the DNA is TGTGCCTGGAGTGTAACAGAAGGAAAACTGTTTTTT. As protein: CAWSVTEGKLFF.

The chain has TRBV19 and TRBJ1-5, with D tentatively TRBD1 (6 bases). This CDR3 spans 15 amino acids. The germline gives CDR1 LNHDA, CDR2 SQIVND (reference sequence). Trimming stripped 8 bases from V and 5 bases from J, with 19 bases between. CDR3 sequence reads: CASRRGGGLDQPQHF. The CDR3 nucleotides read TGTGCCAGTCGAAGGGGGGGTGGATTGGATCAGCCCCAGCATTTT.

This rearrangement joins TRBV2 to TRBJ1-6, with 7 nucleotides matching TRBD1. Germline loops: CDR1 SNHLY, CDR2 FYNNEI. This CDR3 is built from 14 residues. V shed 4 bases, J shed 6 bases, and the junction held 3 bases outside the gene matches. In nucleotides, the CDR3 is TGTGCCAGCAGTGGACAGGGAGGTAATTCACCCCTCCACTTT. It translates to CASSGQGGNSPLHF.

This rearrangement joins TRBV18 to TRBJ1-1; possible D gene TRBD1, 5 bases. Trimming stripped 6 bases from V and 7 bases from J, with 12 bases between. The CDR3 is 12 residues long. CDR1 and CDR2 from the germline V gene are KGHSH and LQKENI. The CDR3 DNA is TGTGCCAGCTCGAGGGAGGGGAATGAAGCTTTCTTT. The encoded protein is CASSREGNEAFF. The whole variable domain, filled in from reference TRBV18 and TRBJ1-1, reads NAGVMQNPRHLVRRRGQEARLRCSPMKGHSHVYWYRQLPEEGLKFMVYLQKENIIDESGMPKERFSAEFPKEGPSILRIQQVVRGDSAAYFCASSREGNEAFFGQGTRLTVV.

This clone has just one count. The V gene is TRBV2, the J gene TRBJ2-7; tentative D call: TRBD2 (5 bases). The CDR3 runs to 13 residues. CDR1 and CDR2 (germline): SNHLY, FYNNEI. Trimming pared 6 bases from V and 3 bases from J, leaving 12 bases between. The CDR3 DNA reads as TGTGCCAGCAGCGGGGTCAAGGTCTACGAGCAGTACTTC. Translation gives CASSGVKVYEQYF.

The V gene is TRBV9, the J gene TRBJ2-7; 7 bases agree with TRBD2. The V gene's germline CDR1 is SGDLS and CDR2 YYNGEE. The CDR3 extends over 16 amino acids. J gave up 1 base and V 2 bases, and 9 bases lay outside the gene matches. The CDR3 reads CASSVLGGSGSYEQYF. The DNA of the CDR3 is TGTGCCAGCAGCGTCCTGGGAGGTAGCGGGTCCTACGAGCAGTACTTC.

The rearrangement links TRBV21-1 to TRBJ1-2; the table's TRBD1 call for D was not verified on the DNA. TRBV21-1 constitutes a pseudogene. The CDR3 has 14 residues. CDR3 in amino acids: CASSTDQGVEGYTF. The CDR3 DNA reads as TGTGCCAGCAGCACAGACCAGGGGGTGGAGGGCTACACCTTC.

The CDR3 sequence: CSVLSGVGFLFANEKLFF. In nucleotides, the CDR3 is TGCAGCGTCCTGTCGGGGGTGGGGTTTCTGTTCGCTAATGAAAAACTGTTTTTT. The chain couples TRBV29-1 to TRBJ1-4, with D possibly TRBD1 on 5 matching bases. V lost 6 bases, J lost 3 bases, and 26 bases lay in between. Germline V CDR1 and CDR2: SQVTM, ANQGSEA. The CDR3 covers 18 residues.

This clone was found once. The chain combines TRBV27 with TRBJ1-1; D uncertain. CDR1 is MNHEY and CDR2 is SMNVEV in the germline V gene (reference sequence). Trimming cost V 0 bases and J 10 bases, with 12 bases left between them. This CDR3 comprises 13 residues. The CDR3 loop is CASSLSNGMRAFF. The CDR3 nucleotides read TGTGCCAGCAGTTTATCGAACGGGATGAGAGCTTTCTTT.

V gene TRBV6-2 or TRBV6-3 combines with J gene TRBJ2-2; D is possibly TRBD1 (6 bases). Trimming removed 4 bases at V and 1 base at J, with 10 bases between. CDR1 and CDR2 (germline): MNHEY, SVGEGT. The CDR3 totals 15 residues. The CDR3 DNA reads TGTGCCAGCAGTTGGGGGCAGGTGAACACCGGGGAGCTGTTTTTT. Protein sequence: CASSWGQVNTGELFF.

This sequence joins TRBV4-1 and TRBJ2-3, with 8 positions matching TRBD1. Germline V gene data show CDR1 as MGHRA and CDR2 as YSYEKL. The junction had 5 bases not matched to a gene; V was cut back by 3 bases and J by 3 bases. The CDR3 consists of 15 residues. DNA for the CDR3: TGCGCCAGCAGCCAGACAGGGGATGGGACAGATACGCAGTATTTT. Encoded protein: CASSQTGDGTDTQYF.

The CDR3 region has the DNA TGTGCCAGCAGCTCCATGCAGGGGGATACGCAGTATTTT. As protein: CASSSMQGDTQYF. This sequence joins TRBV7-2 and TRBJ2-3, with TRBD1 as a possible D gene (6 bases). Germline values: CDR1 SGHTA, CDR2 FQGNSA. This CDR3 spans 13 amino acids. Trimming stripped 4 bases from V and 6 bases from J, with 11 bases between.